The 2 T cell receptor beta chains listed next were all sequenced from one sample in a study of blood T cell repertoires in COVID-19. Generated by immunoSEQ multiplex PCR, the TCRdb table keeps only in-frame clones and is missing some. Of about 160,000 clones listed, over 70% were seen once; the top ten hold approximately 2.6%. Sequenced sample: peripheral blood. The receptors shown here come from a man in his sixties or seventies with acute or convalescent COVID-19.

The rearrangement links TRBV10-1 to TRBJ2-3; 7 bases are a match to TRBD2. The CDR3 totals 16 residues. V lost 5 bases to trimming and J lost 1 base; unmatched junction nucleotides: 9. CDR1 is WNHNN, CDR2 SYGVQD, per germline (reference sequence). CDR3 sequence: CASSTPLAGGTDTQYF. CDR3 DNA: TGCGCCAGCAGTACCCCCTTGGCGGGAGGCACAGATACGCAGTATTTT.

This clone came up a few times. The V gene is TRBV12-3 or TRBV12-4, the J gene TRBJ1-2, with D unresolved. Trimming removed 6 bases from V and 8 bases from J, with 13 bases in between. This CDR3 comprises 12 residues. The CDR3 coding sequence is TGTGCCAGCAGCAAACCCTACGGGGGCTACACCTTC. As protein: CASSKPYGGYTF.